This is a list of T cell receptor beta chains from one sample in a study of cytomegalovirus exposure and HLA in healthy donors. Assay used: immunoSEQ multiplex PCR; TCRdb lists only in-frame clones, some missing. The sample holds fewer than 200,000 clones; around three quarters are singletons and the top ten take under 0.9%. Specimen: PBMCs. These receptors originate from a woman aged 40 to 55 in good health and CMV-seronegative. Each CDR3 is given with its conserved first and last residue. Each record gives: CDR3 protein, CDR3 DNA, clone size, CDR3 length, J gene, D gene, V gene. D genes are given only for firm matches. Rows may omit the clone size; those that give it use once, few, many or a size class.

CDR3aa: CASSLLTDTQYF
CDR3nt: TGCGCCAGCAGCTTGCTCACAGATACGCAGTATTTT
abundance: -
len: 12
j_gene: TRBJ2-3
d_gene: -
v_gene: TRBV5-1

CDR3aa: CASGGRQGARETQYF
CDR3nt: TGTGCCAGCGGGGGGCGACAGGGGGCTCGAGAGACCCAGTACTTC
abundance: -
len: 15
j_gene: TRBJ2-5
d_gene: TRBD1
v_gene: TRBV2

CDR3aa: CASSLALPAPGQRSSYEQYF
CDR3nt: TGTGCCAGCAGCTTAGCGCTCCCAGCGCCAGGACAGAGAAGCTCCTACGAGCAGTACTTC
abundance: -
len: 20
j_gene: TRBJ2-7
d_gene: -
v_gene: TRBV7-8

CDR3aa: CASSLNRAMYNEQFF
CDR3nt: TGCGCCAGCAGCTTGAACAGGGCGATGTACAATGAGCAGTTCTTC
abundance: -
len: 15
j_gene: TRBJ2-1
d_gene: -
v_gene: TRBV5-1

CDR3aa: CASSLGSGSTGELFF
CDR3nt: TGCGCCAGCAGCTTGGGTAGCGGGAGTACCGGGGAGCTGTTTTTT
abundance: once
len: 15
j_gene: TRBJ2-2
d_gene: TRBD2
v_gene: TRBV5-1

CDR3aa: CASSPLRLGEASPLHF
CDR3nt: TGTGCCAGCTCACCGCTTCGCTTAGGGGAGGCTTCACCCCTCCACTTT
abundance: -
len: 16
j_gene: TRBJ1-6
d_gene: -
v_gene: TRBV18

CDR3aa: CASSHADARVKNGYTF
CDR3nt: TGTGCCAGCAGCCACGCCGATGCCAGGGTGAAGAATGGCTACACCTTC
abundance: -
len: 16
j_gene: TRBJ1-2
d_gene: -
v_gene: TRBV14

CDR3aa: CASSAVAGQETQYF
CDR3nt: TGTGCCAGCAGCGCCGTGGCGGGACAAGAGACCCAGTACTTC
abundance: -
len: 14
j_gene: TRBJ2-5
d_gene: -
v_gene: TRBV9

CDR3aa: CASSSTGYEQYF
CDR3nt: TGTGCCAGCAGCTCAACAGGGTACGAGCAGTACTTC
abundance: -
len: 12
j_gene: TRBJ2-7
d_gene: -
v_gene: TRBV7-9

CDR3aa: CAWSVSGVGGGYTF
CDR3nt: TGTGCCTGGAGTGTATCGGGGGTAGGTGGTGGCTACACCTTC
abundance: -
len: 14
j_gene: TRBJ1-2
d_gene: -
v_gene: TRBV30

CDR3aa: CASSLELSSYEQYF
CDR3nt: TGTGCCAGCAGCTTAGAGTTGAGCTCCTACGAGCAGTACTTC
abundance: once
len: 14
j_gene: TRBJ2-7
d_gene: -
v_gene: TRBV7-9

CDR3aa: CASSQEWRGAFTEQFF
CDR3nt: TGTGCCAGCAGCCAAGAGTGGCGGGGGGCATTTACGGAGCAGTTCTTC
abundance: -
len: 16
j_gene: TRBJ2-1
d_gene: TRBD2
v_gene: TRBV14

CDR3aa: CASSPSRTLNPTDTQYF
CDR3nt: TGTGCCAGCAGCCCATCTAGGACATTAAATCCCACAGATACGCAGTATTTT
abundance: few
len: 17
j_gene: TRBJ2-3
d_gene: -
v_gene: TRBV7-9

CDR3aa: CASSRRPAGDPFSYNEQFF
CDR3nt: TGTGCCAGCAGCCGTCGCCCAGCGGGAGACCCCTTCTCCTACAATGAGCAGTTCTTC
abundance: once
len: 19
j_gene: TRBJ2-1
d_gene: TRBD2
v_gene: TRBV9

CDR3aa: CASGIGTGRTEAFF
CDR3nt: TGTGCCAGCGGAATTGGGACAGGGAGAACTGAAGCTTTCTTT
abundance: -
len: 14
j_gene: TRBJ1-1
d_gene: TRBD1
v_gene: TRBV6-5

CDR3aa: CATSRGTGTNNEQFF
CDR3nt: TGTGCCACCAGCAGAGGGACAGGGACCAACAATGAGCAGTTCTTC
abundance: -
len: 15
j_gene: TRBJ2-1
d_gene: TRBD1
v_gene: TRBV15

CDR3aa: CASSPKLPSLNYGYTF
CDR3nt: TGTGCCAGCAGCCCGAAGCTGCCCTCCCTCAACTATGGCTACACCTTC
abundance: few
len: 16
j_gene: TRBJ1-2
d_gene: -
v_gene: TRBV5-4

CDR3aa: CASSLVRRPGANVLTF
CDR3nt: TGTGCCAGCAGCTTAGTCAGGAGGCCTGGGGCCAACGTCCTGACTTTC
abundance: -
len: 16
j_gene: TRBJ2-6
d_gene: -
v_gene: TRBV7-9

CDR3aa: CASSFPLGTSGGPKVTDTQYF
CDR3nt: TGCGCCAGCAGCTTCCCTCTGGGGACTAGCGGGGGTCCTAAGGTCACAGATACGCAGTATTTT
abundance: -
len: 21
j_gene: TRBJ2-3
d_gene: TRBD2
v_gene: TRBV5-1

CDR3aa: CATSRSITSGANVLTF
CDR3nt: TGTGCCACCAGCAGATCCATTACTTCTGGGGCCAACGTCCTGACTTTC
abundance: -
len: 16
j_gene: TRBJ2-6
d_gene: -
v_gene: TRBV15

CDR3aa: CASSLGQTYGYTF
CDR3nt: TGCGCCAGCAGCTTGGGACAGACCTATGGCTACACCTTC
abundance: -
len: 13
j_gene: TRBJ1-2
d_gene: -
v_gene: TRBV5-1

CDR3aa: CASRYGTGGSYEQYF
CDR3nt: TGTGCCAGCAGATACGGGACAGGGGGATCCTACGAGCAGTACTTC
abundance: -
len: 15
j_gene: TRBJ2-7
d_gene: TRBD1
v_gene: TRBV27

CDR3aa: CASSTSGRVTDTQYF
CDR3nt: TGTGCCAGCAGCACTAGCGGGAGGGTGACAGATACGCAGTATTTT
abundance: -
len: 15
j_gene: TRBJ2-3
d_gene: TRBD2
v_gene: TRBV28

CDR3aa: CASSRERGTDTQYF
CDR3nt: TGTGCCAGCAGCCGGGAGCGGGGCACAGATACGCAGTATTTT
abundance: -
len: 14
j_gene: TRBJ2-3
d_gene: -
v_gene: TRBV7-9

CDR3aa: CASSLTGFQETQYF
CDR3nt: TGCGCCAGCAGCTTAACAGGTTTCCAAGAGACCCAGTACTTC
abundance: -
len: 14
j_gene: TRBJ2-5
d_gene: -
v_gene: TRBV5-1

CDR3aa: CASSLDSNNYGYTF
CDR3nt: TGTGCCAGCAGCTTGGACAGCAATAACTATGGCTACACCTTC
abundance: -
len: 14
j_gene: TRBJ1-2
d_gene: -
v_gene: TRBV5-4

CDR3aa: CASSLHRAFGNTIYF
CDR3nt: TGTGCCAGCAGTCTTCACAGGGCTTTTGGAAACACCATATATTTT
abundance: -
len: 15
j_gene: TRBJ1-3
d_gene: -
v_gene: TRBV28

CDR3aa: CASTPGASGRNEQYF
CDR3nt: TGCGCCAGCACCCCCGGGGCTAGCGGGAGGAACGAGCAGTACTTC
abundance: -
len: 15
j_gene: TRBJ2-7
d_gene: TRBD2
v_gene: TRBV5-1

CDR3aa: CASSEGGDRDEQYF
CDR3nt: TGTGCCAGCAGTGAAGGGGGCGACCGGGACGAGCAGTACTTC
abundance: -
len: 14
j_gene: TRBJ2-7
d_gene: TRBD1
v_gene: TRBV27

CDR3aa: CASSSGQGVNQPQHF
CDR3nt: TGTGCCAGCAGTTCCGGACAGGGGGTCAATCAGCCCCAGCATTTT
abundance: -
len: 15
j_gene: TRBJ1-5
d_gene: TRBD1
v_gene: TRBV6-6

CDR3aa: CASSLSRGHQEQFF
CDR3nt: TGCGCCAGCAGCTTGTCCAGGGGGCACCAAGAGCAGTTCTTC
abundance: -
len: 14
j_gene: TRBJ2-1
d_gene: TRBD1
v_gene: TRBV5-1

CDR3aa: CASSLRGAGYGYTF
CDR3nt: TGTGCCAGCAGCTTGCGGGGGGCGGGGTATGGCTACACCTTC
abundance: -
len: 14
j_gene: TRBJ1-2
d_gene: -
v_gene: TRBV5-6

CDR3aa: CASSQDSVYGYTF
CDR3nt: TGTGCCAGCAGCCAAGATTCGGTTTATGGCTACACCTTC
abundance: -
len: 13
j_gene: TRBJ1-2
d_gene: -
v_gene: TRBV14

CDR3aa: CASSSLDSGNQPQHF
CDR3nt: TGTGCCAGCAGCTCCTTGGACAGCGGCAATCAGCCCCAGCATTTT
abundance: -
len: 15
j_gene: TRBJ1-5
d_gene: -
v_gene: TRBV5-6

CDR3aa: CASSLGLPNNEQFF
CDR3nt: TGTGCTAGCAGCTTGGGACTACCTAACAATGAGCAGTTCTTC
abundance: -
len: 14
j_gene: TRBJ2-1
d_gene: TRBD2
v_gene: TRBV7-7

CDR3aa: CASSQEQGAGELFF
CDR3nt: TGTGCCAGCAGCCAGGAACAGGGGGCCGGGGAGCTGTTTTTT
abundance: -
len: 14
j_gene: TRBJ2-2
d_gene: TRBD1
v_gene: TRBV7-8